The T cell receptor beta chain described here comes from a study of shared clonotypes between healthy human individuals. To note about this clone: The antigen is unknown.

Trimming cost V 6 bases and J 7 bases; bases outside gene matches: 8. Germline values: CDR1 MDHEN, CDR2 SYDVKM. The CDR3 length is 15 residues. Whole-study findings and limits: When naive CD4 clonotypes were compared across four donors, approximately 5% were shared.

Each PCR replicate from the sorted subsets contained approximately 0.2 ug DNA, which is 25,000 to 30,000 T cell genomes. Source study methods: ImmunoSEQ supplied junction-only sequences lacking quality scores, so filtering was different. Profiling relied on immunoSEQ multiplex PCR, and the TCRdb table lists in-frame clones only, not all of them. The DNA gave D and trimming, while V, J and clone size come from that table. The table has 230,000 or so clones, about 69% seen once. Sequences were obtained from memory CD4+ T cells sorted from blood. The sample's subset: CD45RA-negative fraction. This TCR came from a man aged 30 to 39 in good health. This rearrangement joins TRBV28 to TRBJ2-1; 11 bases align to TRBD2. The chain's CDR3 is CASSQTSGSRNEQFF. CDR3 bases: TGTGCCAGCAGCCAAACTAGCGGGAGTCGGAATGAGCAGTTCTTC.